The T cell receptor beta chain under discussion was sequenced for a study of T cell repertoires in cytomegalovirus infection. About the study: TCR beta signatures that were public indicated CMV infection and matching HLA type. Study conclusions and caveats: Across the ex vivo response, the dominant clonotypes were HLA-C-restricted CMV-specific TCR beta clonotypes. Cumulative public TCR beta family frequency identified CMV carriers with the relevant HLA.

This clonotype was picked up a small number of times. What it binds is unknown. Germline trimming cut 4 bases from V and 5 bases from J; bases unmatched to any gene: 7. The CDR3 totals 14 residues. Germline V lookup: CDR1 MDHEN, CDR2 SYDVKM. TCRdb analysed the reads with MiXCR anew, one entry per CDR3 protein. The profile shows about 830,000 distinct CDR3 sequences, about 31% of them singletons. This TCR was sampled from a human donor in good health (CMV status not recorded). Some clones in this sample may be carry-over from other donors' samples. The input for sequencing was cultured CD8+ T cells from PBMCs, taken from culture after CMV antigen stimulation. V gene TRBV28 combines with J gene TRBJ2-5; 7 bases align to TRBD2. The DNA of the CDR3 is TGTGCCAGCAGTTCTGTAATGCGGGGGGAGACCCAGTACTTC. Residues: CASSSVMRGETQYF.